The rows below give T cell receptor beta chains drawn from one sample of a study of T-cell memory formation after mild COVID-19. A single record per CDR3 protein comes from TCRdb applying MiXCR to the 5' RACE reads. The sample includes under 110,000 distinct CDR3 sequences, 15% to 20% of them seen just once. The sample taken for sequencing was PBMCs or a T cell subset sorted from them (not recorded which). These receptors originate from an adult woman who had mild COVID-19 (a few samples of this study predate the infection). Cell type and time point are not known. Each CDR3 is given with its conserved first and last residue. Size values are once, few and many counts, or a class for expanded clones, and some rows have none.

size | V | CDR3
many | TRBV4-1 | CASSQGTGSVNEQFF
. | TRBV12-3/TRBV12-4 | CASSPIVGVGYEQYF
. | TRBV5-5 | CASSPPGTSGGQVTYEQYF
. | TRBV24-1 | CATSDLAQGTVGETQYF
. | TRBV10-3 | CAISGGLAPDTQYF
. | TRBV7-9 | CASSLILGESQPQHF
few | TRBV4-2 | CASSQVGSDIYEQYF
few | TRBV9 | CASSVDGAHPYEQYF
few | TRBV2 | CASRATGGDTQYF
medium-sized | TRBV7-9 | CASSRITRGPPETQYF
. | TRBV7-2 | CASSLWSLAYNEQFF
. | TRBV7-9 | CASSRGQFYEQYF
. | TRBV7-7 | CASSLAPSGPESEQYF
. | TRBV27 | CASTPEMSASWSEQFF
. | TRBV5-1 | CASSPGTGGLNTEAFF
few | TRBV12-3/TRBV12-4 | CAIGLAGETQYF
few | TRBV29-1 | CSVPDRAGGYTF
many | TRBV7-9 | CASSLGPPQETQYF
few | TRBV3-1 | CASSQEWRAGYTF
. | TRBV10-3 | CAISEPDRAYGYTF
many | TRBV4-1 | CASSGAYTREQYF
. | TRBV29-1 | CSVEYEVGLAGVWGNEQFF